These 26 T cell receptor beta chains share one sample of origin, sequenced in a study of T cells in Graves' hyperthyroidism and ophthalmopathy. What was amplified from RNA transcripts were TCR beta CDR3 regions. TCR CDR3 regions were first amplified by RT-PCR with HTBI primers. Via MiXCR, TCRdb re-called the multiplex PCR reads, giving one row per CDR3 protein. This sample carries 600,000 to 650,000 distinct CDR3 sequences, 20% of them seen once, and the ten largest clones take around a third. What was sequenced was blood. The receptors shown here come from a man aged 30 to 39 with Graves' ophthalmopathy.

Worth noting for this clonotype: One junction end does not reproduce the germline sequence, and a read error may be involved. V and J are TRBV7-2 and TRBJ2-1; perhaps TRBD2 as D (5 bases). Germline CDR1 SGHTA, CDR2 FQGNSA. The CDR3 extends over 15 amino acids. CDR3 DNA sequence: TGCGCCAGCAGCCAAGATCCGGGGATCGACAATGAGCAGTTCTTC. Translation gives CASSQDPGIDNEQFF.

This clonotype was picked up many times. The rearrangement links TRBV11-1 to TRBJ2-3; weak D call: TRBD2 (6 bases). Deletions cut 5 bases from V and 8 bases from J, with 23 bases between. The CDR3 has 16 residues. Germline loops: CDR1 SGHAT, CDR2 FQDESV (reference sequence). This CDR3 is CASSELRGINRGTQYF. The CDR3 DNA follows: TGTGCCAGCAGCGAACTACGCGGGATCAACCGGGGTACGCAGTATTTT.

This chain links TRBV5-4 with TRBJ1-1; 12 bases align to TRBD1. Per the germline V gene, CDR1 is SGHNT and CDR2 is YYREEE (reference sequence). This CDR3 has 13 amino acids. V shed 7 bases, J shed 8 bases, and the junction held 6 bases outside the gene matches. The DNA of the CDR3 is TGTGCCAGCGGGACAGGGGGCAAGCTAGAAGCTTTCTTT. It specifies CASGTGGKLEAFF.

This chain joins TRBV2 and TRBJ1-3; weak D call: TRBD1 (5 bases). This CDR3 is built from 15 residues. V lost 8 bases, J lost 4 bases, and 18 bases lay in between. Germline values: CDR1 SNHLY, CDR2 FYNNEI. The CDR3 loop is CASLRGGGRGNTIYF. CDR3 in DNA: TGTGCCAGCCTCCGTGGTGGGGGGAGAGGAAACACCATATATTTT. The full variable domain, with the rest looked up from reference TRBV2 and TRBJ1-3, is EPEVTQTPSHQVTQMGQEVILRCVPISNHLYFYWYRQILGQKVEFLVSFYNNEISEKSEIFDDQFSVERPDGSNFTLKIRSTKLEDSAMYFCASLRGGGRGNTIYFGEGSWLTVV.

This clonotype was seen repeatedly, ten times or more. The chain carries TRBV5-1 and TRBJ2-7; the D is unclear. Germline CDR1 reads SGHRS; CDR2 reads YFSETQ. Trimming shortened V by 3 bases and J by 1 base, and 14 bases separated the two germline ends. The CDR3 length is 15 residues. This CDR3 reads CASSSQNPESYEQYF. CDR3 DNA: TGCGCCAGCAGCTCCCAGAACCCTGAATCCTACGAGCAGTACTTC. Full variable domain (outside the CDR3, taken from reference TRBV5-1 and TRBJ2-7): KAGVTQTPRYLIKTRGQQVTLSCSPISGHRSVSWYQQTPGQGLQFLFEYFSETQRNKGNFPGRFSGRQFSNSRSEMNVSTLELGDSALYLCASSSQNPESYEQYFGPGTRLTVT.

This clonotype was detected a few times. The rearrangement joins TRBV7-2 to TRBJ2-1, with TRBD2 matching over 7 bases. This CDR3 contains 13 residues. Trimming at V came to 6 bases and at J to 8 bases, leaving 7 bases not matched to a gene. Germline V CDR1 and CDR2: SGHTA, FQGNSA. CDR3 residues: CASSPVGGYEQFF. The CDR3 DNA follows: TGTGCCAGCAGTCCTGTGGGAGGGTATGAGCAGTTCTTC.

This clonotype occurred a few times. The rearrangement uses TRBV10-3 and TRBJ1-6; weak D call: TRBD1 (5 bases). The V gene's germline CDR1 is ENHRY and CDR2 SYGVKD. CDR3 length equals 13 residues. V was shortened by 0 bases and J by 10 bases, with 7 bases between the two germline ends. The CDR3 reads CAISESGRSPLHF. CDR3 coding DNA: TGTGCCATCAGTGAGTCGGGGCGGTCACCCCTCCACTTT.

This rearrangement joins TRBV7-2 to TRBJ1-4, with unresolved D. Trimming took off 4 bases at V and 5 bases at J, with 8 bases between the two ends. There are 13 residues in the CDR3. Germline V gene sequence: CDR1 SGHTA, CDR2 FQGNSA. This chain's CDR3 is CASSSLLNEKLFF. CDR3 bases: TGTGCCAGCAGCTCCTTGTTAAATGAAAAACTGTTTTTT.

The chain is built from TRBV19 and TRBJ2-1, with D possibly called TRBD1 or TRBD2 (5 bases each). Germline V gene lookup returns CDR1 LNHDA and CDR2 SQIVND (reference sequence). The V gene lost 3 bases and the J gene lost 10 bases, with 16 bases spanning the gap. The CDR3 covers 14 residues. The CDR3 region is CASSIAEGTNEQFF. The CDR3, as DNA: TGTGCCAGTAGTATTGCGGAAGGGACCAACGAGCAGTTCTTC.

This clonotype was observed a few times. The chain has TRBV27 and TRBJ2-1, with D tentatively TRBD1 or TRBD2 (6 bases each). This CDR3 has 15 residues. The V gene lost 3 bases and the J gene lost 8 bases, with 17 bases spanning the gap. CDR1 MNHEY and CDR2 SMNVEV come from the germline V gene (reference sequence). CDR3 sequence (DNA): TGTGCCAGCAGTTTGAGGGGGAGGCTTGGCGATGAGCAGTTCTTC. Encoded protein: CASSLRGRLGDEQFF.

CDR3 sequence: CASGGGGFLSNEQFF. The DNA for the CDR3 is TGTGCCAGCGGGGGGGGGGGGTTTCTGTCCAATGAGCAGTTCTTC. This chain connects TRBV11-2 to TRBJ2-1; 7 nucleotides match TRBD2. Germline CDR1 reads SGHAT; CDR2 reads FQNNGV. V gave up 8 bases and J gave up 6 bases; unmatched junction bases: 13. CDR3 length: 15 residues.

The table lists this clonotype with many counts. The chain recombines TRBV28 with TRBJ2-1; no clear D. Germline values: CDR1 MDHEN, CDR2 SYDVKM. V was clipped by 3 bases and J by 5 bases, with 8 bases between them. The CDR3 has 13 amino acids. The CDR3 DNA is TGTGCCAGCAGTTTCAGCGTGAACAATGAGCAGTTCTTC. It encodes CASSFSVNNEQFF.

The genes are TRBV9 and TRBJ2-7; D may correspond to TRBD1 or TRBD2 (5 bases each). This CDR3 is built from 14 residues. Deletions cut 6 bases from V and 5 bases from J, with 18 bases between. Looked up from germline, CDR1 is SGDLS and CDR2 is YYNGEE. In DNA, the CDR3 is TGTGCCAGCACCCCGGCACCCACGGGACACGAGCAGTACTTC. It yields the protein CASTPAPTGHEQYF.

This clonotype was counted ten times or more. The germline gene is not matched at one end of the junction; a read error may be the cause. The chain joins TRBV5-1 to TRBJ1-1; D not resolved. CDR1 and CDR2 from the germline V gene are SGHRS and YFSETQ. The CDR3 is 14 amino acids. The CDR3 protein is CASSLDPGNTEAFF. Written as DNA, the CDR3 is TGTGCCAGCAGCTTAGATCCTGGGAACACTGAAGCTTTCTTT.

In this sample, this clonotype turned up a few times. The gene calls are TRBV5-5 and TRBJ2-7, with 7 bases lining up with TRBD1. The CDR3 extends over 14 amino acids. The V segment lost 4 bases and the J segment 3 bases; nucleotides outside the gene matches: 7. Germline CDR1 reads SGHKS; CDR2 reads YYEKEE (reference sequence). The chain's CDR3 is CASSDRDSYYEQYF. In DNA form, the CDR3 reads TGTGCCAGCAGCGATCGGGACAGCTACTACGAGCAGTACTTC.

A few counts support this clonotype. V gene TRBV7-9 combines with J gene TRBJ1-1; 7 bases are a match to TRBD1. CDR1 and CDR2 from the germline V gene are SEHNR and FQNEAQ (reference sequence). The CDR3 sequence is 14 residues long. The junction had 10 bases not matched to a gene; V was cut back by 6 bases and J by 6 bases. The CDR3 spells CASRLDRASAEAFF. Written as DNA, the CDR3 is TGTGCCAGCAGACTTGACAGGGCGTCGGCTGAAGCTTTCTTT.

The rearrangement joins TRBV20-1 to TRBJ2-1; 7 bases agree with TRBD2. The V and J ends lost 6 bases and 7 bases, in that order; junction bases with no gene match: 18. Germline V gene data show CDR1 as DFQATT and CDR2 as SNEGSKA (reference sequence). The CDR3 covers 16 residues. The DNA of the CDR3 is TGCAGTGCAAGTGGTTACTTCGCGCGGGAGTATAATGAGCAGTTCTTC. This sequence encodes CSASGYFAREYNEQFF.

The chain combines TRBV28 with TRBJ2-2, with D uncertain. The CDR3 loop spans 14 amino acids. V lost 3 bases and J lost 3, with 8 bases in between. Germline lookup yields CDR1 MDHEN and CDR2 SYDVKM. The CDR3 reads CASSFVRDTGELFF. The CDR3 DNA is TGTGCCAGCAGTTTCGTTAGGGACACCGGGGAGCTGTTTTTT.

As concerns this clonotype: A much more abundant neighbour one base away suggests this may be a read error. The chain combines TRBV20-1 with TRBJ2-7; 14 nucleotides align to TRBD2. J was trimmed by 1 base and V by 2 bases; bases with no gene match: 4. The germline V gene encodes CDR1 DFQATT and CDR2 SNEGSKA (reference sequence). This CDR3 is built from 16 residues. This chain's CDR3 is CSARPRLAGGSYEQYF. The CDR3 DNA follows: TGCAGTGCTAGACCCCGACTAGCGGGAGGGTCCTACGAGCAGTACTTC.

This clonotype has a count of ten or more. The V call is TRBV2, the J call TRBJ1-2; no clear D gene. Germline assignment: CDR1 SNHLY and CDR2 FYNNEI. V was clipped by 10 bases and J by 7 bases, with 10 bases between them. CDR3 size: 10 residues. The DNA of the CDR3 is TGTGCCACATATCGAGGTGGCTACACCTTC. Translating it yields CATYRGGYTF.

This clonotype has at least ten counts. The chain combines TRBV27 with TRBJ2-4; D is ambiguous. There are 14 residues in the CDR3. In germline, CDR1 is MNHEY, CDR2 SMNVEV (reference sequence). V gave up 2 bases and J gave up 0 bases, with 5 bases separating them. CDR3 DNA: TGTGCCAGCAGTTTAGGTGTAGCCAAAAACATTCAGTACTTC. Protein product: CASSLGVAKNIQYF.

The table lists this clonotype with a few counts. The CDR3 sequence: CASSLMTIGRSSYNEQFF. CDR3 sequence (DNA): TGTGCCAGCAGCCTAATGACTATCGGGAGGTCCTCCTACAATGAGCAGTTCTTC. The chain employs TRBV6-1 and TRBJ2-1, with 7 bases that match TRBD2. The junction had 14 bases not matched to a gene; V was cut back by 6 bases and J by 0 bases. The CDR3 consists of 18 residues. Looked up from germline, CDR1 is MNHNS and CDR2 is SASEGT.

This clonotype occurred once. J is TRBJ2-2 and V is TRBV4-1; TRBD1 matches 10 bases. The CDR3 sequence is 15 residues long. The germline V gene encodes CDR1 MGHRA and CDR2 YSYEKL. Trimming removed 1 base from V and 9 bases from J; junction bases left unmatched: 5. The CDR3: CASSQGGTGVRELFF. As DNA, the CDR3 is TGCGCCAGCAGCCAAGGGGGGACAGGGGTCCGGGAGCTGTTTTTT.

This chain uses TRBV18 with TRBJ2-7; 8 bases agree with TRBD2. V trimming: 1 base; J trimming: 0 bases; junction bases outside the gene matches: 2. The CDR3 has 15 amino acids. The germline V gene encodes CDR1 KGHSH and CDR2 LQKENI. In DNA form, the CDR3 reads TGTGCCAGCTCACCACAGCGGGAGTTCTCCTACGAGCAGTACTTC. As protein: CASSPQREFSYEQYF. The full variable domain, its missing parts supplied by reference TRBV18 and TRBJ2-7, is NAGVMQNPRHLVRRRGQEARLRCSPMKGHSHVYWYRQLPEEGLKFMVYLQKENIIDESGMPKERFSAEFPKEGPSILRIQQVVRGDSAAYFCASSPQREFSYEQYFGPGTRLTVT.

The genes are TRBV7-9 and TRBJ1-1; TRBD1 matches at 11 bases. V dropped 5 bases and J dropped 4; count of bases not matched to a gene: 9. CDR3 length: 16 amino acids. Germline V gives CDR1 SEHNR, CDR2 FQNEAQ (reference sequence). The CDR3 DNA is TGTGCCAGCAGCGGATACGTAGGGACAGGGGGCACTGAAGCTTTCTTT. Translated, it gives CASSGYVGTGGTEAFF. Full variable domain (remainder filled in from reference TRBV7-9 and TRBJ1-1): DTGVSQNPRHKITKRGQNVTFRCDPISEHNRLYWYRQTLGQGPEFLTYFQNEAQLEKSRLLSDRFSAERPKGSFSTLEIQRTEQGDSAMYLCASSGYVGTGGTEAFFGQGTRLTVV.

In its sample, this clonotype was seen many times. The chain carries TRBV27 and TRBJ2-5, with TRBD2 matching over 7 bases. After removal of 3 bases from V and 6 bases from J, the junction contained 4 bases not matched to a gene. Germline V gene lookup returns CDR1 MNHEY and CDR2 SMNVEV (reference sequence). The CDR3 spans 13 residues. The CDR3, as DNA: TGTGCCAGCAGTTTGGCGGGAGAAAAGACCCAGTACTTC. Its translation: CASSLAGEKTQYF.